The entry below gives a single T cell receptor (beta chain) sequence along with its context. Its antigen is as yet unknown. Data came from immunoSEQ multiplex PCR; TCRdb stores just in-frame clones and leaves some out. The top ten clones hold around 70% of a sample with about 4,200 clones, about 70% of them seen once. These data are taken from a study of STAT3 mutations in large granular lymphocyte leukemia. On the study more broadly: Roughly half of the longitudinally sequenced T-LGLL patients carried detectable canonical activating STAT3 mutations. Immunosuppressive therapy was given to more than half of T-LGLL patients.

General study findings and limits: Treatment regimens differed across patients between samplings. In some patients, a small highly pathogenic clone possibly went undetected. Every T-LGLL patient had at least one immunodominant TCRbeta clonotype.

This CDR3 region has 11 residues. CDR1 SQVTM and CDR2 ANQGSEA come from the germline V gene. Trimming shortened V by 6 bases and J by 7 bases, and 12 bases separated the two germline ends. This receptor was taken from a man aged 55 to 70 with T-cell large granular lymphocyte leukemia. Some clones in this sample may be carry-over from other donors' samples. This chain links TRBV29-1 with TRBJ1-2; a weak D match, TRBD1 (5 bases). Source material: peripheral blood mononuclear cells. Here the CDR3 reads CSVGGTSGYTF. In DNA, the CDR3 is TGCAGCGTGGGGGGAACAAGTGGCTACACCTTC.